This TCR beta chain was profiled in a study of blood T cell repertoires in COVID-19. V lost 5 bases and J 2 bases, leaving 7 bases between the germline ends. The CDR3 has 13 amino acids. CDR1 is MNHEY, CDR2 SVGAGI, per germline. As processed by the authors: By means of reference gene primer amplification, nucleated cell counts were estimated. The data were produced by immunoSEQ multiplex PCR, yet TCRdb's version contains in-frame clones alone and is incomplete. Clonal size and the V and J genes are those of that table, whereas D and trimming came from the DNA. This sample has about 420,000 clones, with roughly 89% found just once. It was during active infection that Seattle patients were enrolled and then longitudinally followed.

The source is a man younger than 35 with COVID-19, enrolled during active disease. Sequencing was done on a sample of peripheral blood. V is TRBV6-5 and J is TRBJ1-5; possibly TRBD1 for D (5 bases). The CDR3 DNA reads TGTGCCAGCAGTCAACAGGGCAATCAGCCCCAGCATTTT. It yields the protein CASSQQGNQPQHF.